These 6 T cell receptor beta chains were sequenced from one sample in a study of vaccination and CD4 T cells after COVID-19. No antigen has been identified for these receptors. With the Oncomine TCR Beta short-read assay, DNA from cultured CD4+ T cells was sequenced. From the PCR reads, TCRdb called clonotypes with MiXCR, one entry per CDR3 protein. The sample lists some 7,600 distinct CDR3 sequences; 55% were seen once. The treatment is: approximately nine-day PBMC culture with coronavirus spike peptide pools or control peptides (ViraFEST assay). The material sequenced was CD4+ T cells from blood, cultured in vitro. These receptors came from a human donor who had recovered from COVID-19.

The V and J genes are TRBV18 and TRBJ1-2, with 9 nucleotides matching TRBD1. The CDR3 has 17 amino acids. Germline V CDR1 and CDR2: KGHSH, LQKENI. V lost 3 bases, J lost 5 bases, and 13 bases stayed unmatched. DNA of the CDR3: TGTGCCAGCTCACCCGGACAGGGGAACCTCGGGGTTTATGGCTACACCTTC. Translating gives CASSPGQGNLGVYGYTF.

V gene TRBV7-9 combines with J gene TRBJ1-2, with no clear D. Germline loops: CDR1 SEHNR, CDR2 FQNEAQ (reference sequence). The CDR3 has 13 residues. The ends were cut back, 3 bases at V and 4 bases at J, with 9 bases in the middle. The chain's CDR3 is CASSLAELYGYTF. In DNA, the CDR3 is TGTGCCAGCAGCTTGGCGGAACTCTATGGCTACACCTTC. The full variable domain, with the rest looked up from reference TRBV7-9 and TRBJ1-2, is DTGVSQNPRHKITKRGQNVTFRCDPISEHNRLYWYRQTLGQGPEFLTYFQNEAQLEKSRLLSDRFSAERPKGSFSTLEIQRTEQGDSAMYLCASSLAELYGYTFGSGTRLTVV.

By share, this clonotype ranks as medium-sized. An end of the junction does not agree with germline; a read error may underlie this. The chain carries TRBV19 and TRBJ1-1, with D tentatively TRBD1 (6 bases). CDR1 and CDR2 (germline): LNHDA, SQIVND (reference sequence). This CDR3 has 13 amino acids. The CDR3 DNA reads as TGTGCCAGTAGTATAGAAGGGGGGTCATGGCGGCTCTTT. Its translation is CASSIEGGSWRLF.

V is TRBV20-1 and J is TRBJ1-1; no clear D gene. V lost 6 bases, J lost 1 base, and 9 bases lay in between. The germline gives CDR1 DFQATT, CDR2 SNEGSKA (reference sequence). This CDR3 spans 12 amino acids. This CDR3 reads CSANLENTEAFF. The DNA of the CDR3 is TGCAGTGCGAATCTCGAGAACACTGAAGCTTTCTTT.

The J gene is TRBJ2-2, the V gene TRBV7-2, with D perhaps matching TRBD2 (6 bases). The V end lost 5 bases, the J end lost 1 base, and 11 bases lay between the germline ends. This CDR3 is 15 amino acids long. Germline V gene data show CDR1 as SGHTA and CDR2 as FQGNSA. CDR3 coding DNA: TGTGCCAGCAGCACTCGGACTATGAACACCGGGGAGCTGTTTTTT. Translation: CASSTRTMNTGELFF.

This clonotype was counted between two and nine times. V and J are TRBV6-7 and TRBJ2-6; D is tentatively TRBD1 or TRBD2 (5 bases each). TRBV6-7 is recorded as an ORF, its role being uncertain. The CDR3 has 17 amino acids. Trimming removed 2 bases from V and 0 bases from J, with 11 bases in between. The CDR3 loop is CASSYKGPVSGANVLTF. CDR3 coding DNA: TGTGCCAGCAGTTACAAGGGACCGGTCTCTGGGGCCAACGTCCTGACTTTC.